This T cell receptor beta chain appears in the sequencing data of a study of T cell repertoires in cytomegalovirus infection. MiXCR was run by TCRdb on the reads, yielding one entry per CDR3 protein. The sample has under 200,000 distinct CDR3 sequences, approximately 21% seen once. This clonotype was recorded a few times. Its antigen is not known. The CDR3 extends over 15 amino acids. Deletions cut 6 bases from V and 7 bases from J, with 21 bases between. The chain employs TRBV12-3 or TRBV12-4 and TRBJ1-1; the D is unclear. Sequenced material: CD8+ T cells from cultured PBMCs, taken from culture after CMV antigen stimulation. The clonotype was recovered from a human donor in good health (CMV status not recorded). Some clones in this sample may be carry-over from other donors' samples. In DNA form, the CDR3 reads TGTGCCAGCAGCTCCCCTCCGACGACCCGATTTGAAGCTTTCTTT. Translating it yields CASSSPPTTRFEAFF.